Presented here are 18 T cell receptor beta chains from one specimen sequenced in a study of blood T cell repertoires in COVID-19. Profiling relied on immunoSEQ multiplex PCR, and the TCRdb table lists in-frame clones only, not all of them. The sample has about 68,000 clones; approximately 90% are singletons. The source material was peripheral blood. The receptors come from a woman aged 55-69 years with active COVID-19.

This chain uses TRBV15 with TRBJ2-3, with 12 nucleotides matching TRBD2. The germline V gene has CDR1 LNHNV and CDR2 YYDKDF (reference sequence). V lost 5 bases and J lost 5; bases outside the gene matches: 5. The CDR3 contains 15 residues. The CDR3 sequence is CATSQPSGRGDTQYF. CDR3 sequence (DNA): TGTGCCACCAGCCAGCCTAGCGGGAGGGGAGATACGCAGTATTTT.

The gene calls are TRBV5-4 and TRBJ2-1, with TRBD2 matching 7 bases. Looked up from germline, CDR1 is SGHNT and CDR2 is YYREEE (reference sequence). The J segment lost 6 bases and the V segment lost 0 bases, leaving 9 bases of the junction unmatched. The CDR3 is 16 amino acids. The CDR3 DNA is TGTGCCAGCAGCTTGGAAGCGGGGCGGAGCCCCAATGAGCAGTTCTTC. This encodes CASSLEAGRSPNEQFF.

The rearrangement joins TRBV12-3 or TRBV12-4 to TRBJ2-7, with D tentatively TRBD1 (6 bases). This CDR3 comprises 12 residues. V was cut by 10 bases and J by 1 base, with 11 bases left in between. The CDR3 nucleotides read TGTGCCACCCGTCAGGGGTCCTACGAGCAGTACTTC. Its translation: CATRQGSYEQYF.

The rearrangement uses TRBV28 and TRBJ2-7; no clear D. Germline V gene sequence: CDR1 MDHEN, CDR2 SYDVKM. The V gene lost 8 bases and the J gene lost 5 bases, with 16 bases spanning the gap. The CDR3 spans 13 residues. This CDR3 is CASSTLGWNEQYF. DNA of the CDR3: TGTGCCAGCTCAACTCTCGGGTGGAACGAGCAGTACTTC.

The chain couples TRBV7-8 to TRBJ2-3; 7 bases are shared with TRBD2. With V trimmed by 6 bases and J by 4 bases, 4 bases remained unmatched. The CDR3 runs to 13 residues. Germline loops: CDR1 SGHVS, CDR2 FQNEAQ. The CDR3 spells CASSGGGADTQYF. The CDR3 DNA reads as TGTGCCAGCAGTGGCGGGGGTGCAGATACGCAGTATTTT.

The J gene is TRBJ2-3, the V gene TRBV6-5; D is ambiguous. V shed 11 bases and J shed 0 bases, with 15 bases lying between them. Germline V CDR1 and CDR2: MNHEY, SVGAGI. The CDR3 has 14 amino acids. CDR3 sequence (DNA): TGTGCCTGCTCACGGAGTGTTAGCACAGATACGCAGTATTTT. Protein product: CACSRSVSTDTQYF.

V usage is TRBV19 and J usage is TRBJ2-1, with 8 bases identical to TRBD1. Germline-derived CDR1 and CDR2 are LNHDA and SQIVND (reference sequence). CDR3 size: 14 residues. Unmatched junction bases numbered 11, after V lost 10 bases and J lost 6 bases. Here the CDR3 reads CATAGQGMGNEQFF. The DNA of the CDR3 is TGTGCCACCGCAGGACAGGGAATGGGCAATGAGCAGTTCTTC.

The chain uses TRBV28 and TRBJ1-6; D is perhaps TRBD1 (5 bases). There are 14 residues in the CDR3. V lost 5 bases and J lost 9, with 14 bases in between. Germline V gives CDR1 MDHEN, CDR2 SYDVKM. The CDR3 DNA reads TGTGCCAGCAGTCCAACCAGGGCAATTTCACCCCTCCACTTT. This sequence encodes CASSPTRAISPLHF.

The chain is built from TRBV27 and TRBJ1-3; D not resolved. The CDR3 loop spans 13 amino acids. Germline V gene lookup returns CDR1 MNHEY and CDR2 SMNVEV (reference sequence). Trimming pared 2 bases from V and 7 bases from J, leaving 9 bases between. The CDR3 loop is CASSLDMINTIYF. CDR3 DNA sequence: TGTGCCAGCAGTTTAGACATGATCAACACCATATATTTT.

The rearrangement links TRBV20-1 to TRBJ2-7; unclear D gene. Germline CDR1 DFQATT, CDR2 SNEGSKA (reference sequence). This CDR3 spans 10 amino acids. Trimming removed 6 bases from V and 3 bases from J, with 6 bases in between. The CDR3 spells CSAAIYEQYF. The CDR3 bases are TGCAGTGCAGCTATCTACGAGCAGTACTTC.

To note about this clone: One junction end does not reproduce the germline sequence, and a read error may be involved. The V call is TRBV7-7, the J call TRBJ2-1, with 12 bases aligning to TRBD2. Per germline, CDR1 SSHAT and CDR2 FNYEAQ (reference sequence). The CDR3 contains 16 residues. Here the CDR3 DNA reads TGTGCTAGCAGCTTACCGCCGCTAGCGGGAGGGAATGAGCAGTTCTTC. The encoded protein is CASSLPPLAGGNEQFF.

The V call is TRBV6-5, the J call TRBJ2-7; possibly TRBD1 for D (6 bases). The V end lost 4 bases, the J end lost 6 bases, and 10 bases lay between the germline ends. Germline values: CDR1 MNHEY, CDR2 SVGAGI. The CDR3 runs to 12 residues. CDR3 in DNA: TGTGCCAGCAGTTTATCAGGGGTCGAGCAGTACTTC. Translation: CASSLSGVEQYF.

This clone came up once. The chain joins TRBV29-1 to TRBJ1-2, with unresolved D. Per germline, CDR1 SQVTM and CDR2 ANQGSEA. V was cut by 2 bases and J by 4 bases, with 14 bases left in between. The CDR3 runs 14 residues. In DNA, the CDR3 is TGCAGCGTTGAACAGTACGGGGAAGGCTATGGCTACACCTTC. Translation: CSVEQYGEGYGYTF.

V and J are TRBV6-5 and TRBJ2-2, with 10 bases identical to TRBD2. Germline CDR1 is MNHEY and CDR2 is SVGAGI. V lost 5 bases and J lost 5; bases outside the gene matches: 2. The CDR3 sequence is 14 residues long. The CDR3 bases are TGTGCCAGCAGTAGTAGCGGGAGGACCGGGGAGCTGTTTTTT. It encodes CASSSSGRTGELFF.

The chain links TRBV18 to TRBJ2-1, with a tentative D call TRBD2 (6 bases). V lost 3 bases and J 7 bases, leaving 13 bases between the germline ends. Germline V CDR1 and CDR2: KGHSH, LQKENI. The CDR3 sequence is 14 residues long. CDR3 in DNA: TGTGCCAGCTCACCCGGACGGACTAATAATGAGCAGTTCTTC. It yields the protein CASSPGRTNNEQFF.

This rearrangement joins TRBV19 to TRBJ2-3; D is possibly TRBD2 (5 bases). The germline V gene has CDR1 LNHDA and CDR2 SQIVND (reference sequence). The V gene lost 9 bases and the J gene lost 1 base, with 11 bases spanning the gap. The CDR3 extends over 13 amino acids. The CDR3 protein is CASGLRGTDTQYF. CDR3 nucleotides: TGTGCCAGCGGACTCCGGGGCACAGATACGCAGTATTTT.

This rearrangement joins TRBV4-2 to TRBJ2-5; 11 nucleotides line up with TRBD2. The CDR3 sequence is 16 residues long. Germline trimming cut 4 bases from V and 1 base from J; bases unmatched to any gene: 5. The germline V gene encodes CDR1 LGHNA and CDR2 YNFKEQ. The CDR3 sequence: CASSPTGTSGQETQYF. CDR3 bases: TGTGCCAGCAGCCCCACCGGGACTAGCGGCCAAGAGACCCAGTACTTC.

This chain links TRBV19 with TRBJ2-7; 7 positions match TRBD1. Unmatched junction bases numbered 5, after V lost 3 bases and J lost 0 bases. The CDR3 loop spans 15 amino acids. Germline V gene sequence: CDR1 LNHDA, CDR2 SQIVND (reference sequence). CDR3 coding DNA: TGTGCCAGTAGTATCAGCTGGGACAGCTCCTACGAGCAGTACTTC. Protein product: CASSISWDSSYEQYF. Full variable domain (missing parts from reference TRBV19 and TRBJ2-7): DGGITQSPKYLFRKEGQNVTLSCEQNLNHDAMYWYRQDPGQGLRLIYYSQIVNDFQKGDIAEGYSVSREKKESFPLTVTSAQKNPTAFYLCASSISWDSSYEQYFGPGTRLTVT.